The 14 T cell receptor beta chains listed next were all sequenced from one sample in a study of blood T cell repertoires in COVID-19. Profiled with immunoSEQ multiplex PCR; TCRdb holds only in-frame clones, not every one. The profile shows 95,000 to 100,000 clones, 79% of them singletons. Input material: peripheral blood. The receptors originated from an elderly woman with active or convalescent COVID-19.

This rearrangement joins TRBV6-5 to TRBJ1-3; 7 bases agree with TRBD1. The V and J ends lost 0 bases and 4 bases, in that order; junction bases with no gene match: 6. The CDR3 extends over 16 amino acids. CDR1 is MNHEY, CDR2 SVGAGI, per germline. In DNA, the CDR3 is TGTGCCAGCAGTTACTCTAACGAGGGGGCCGGAAACACCATATATTTT. Translation: CASSYSNEGAGNTIYF.

This chain connects TRBV19 to TRBJ2-1, with 9 bases identical to TRBD2. Germline CDR1 and CDR2: LNHDA and SQIVND (reference sequence). This CDR3 contains 19 residues. V was pared by 4 bases and J by 0 bases, with 13 bases of the junction left unmatched. The CDR3 region has the DNA TGTGCCAGTAGTAACAGGTCCCCCGCGGGAGGGCCCTCCTACAATGAGCAGTTCTTC. Residues: CASSNRSPAGGPSYNEQFF.

The chain recombines TRBV6-5 with TRBJ1-4, with 10 bases fitting TRBD1. The CDR3 length is 16 residues. V shed 4 bases, J shed 8 bases, and the junction held 10 bases outside the gene matches. Germline V gene data show CDR1 as MNHEY and CDR2 as SVGAGI. DNA of the CDR3: TGTGCCAGCAGTTTGGCCCTTGGGACAGGGGTGGAAAAACTGTTTTTT. Translating it yields CASSLALGTGVEKLFF.

The chain couples TRBV28 to TRBJ2-5, with TRBD2 as a possible D gene (5 bases). The V gene lost 7 bases and the J gene lost 1 base, with 13 bases spanning the gap. Germline V CDR1 and CDR2: MDHEN, SYDVKM. The CDR3 runs 14 residues. This CDR3 is CASMRAPTQETQYF. The CDR3 nucleotides read TGTGCCAGCATGAGGGCGCCGACCCAAGAGACCCAGTACTTC.

In its sample, this clone was seen a few times. The chain couples TRBV6-6 to TRBJ1-1, with TRBD1 identical over 7 bases. The CDR3 sequence is 12 residues long. Trimming cost V 0 bases and J 8 bases; bases outside gene matches: 0. Germline CDR1 MNHNY, CDR2 SVGAGI (reference sequence). The CDR3 DNA is TGTGCCAGCAGTTACTCACAGGGGGAAGCTTTCTTT. It translates to CASSYSQGEAFF.

The V and J genes are TRBV5-6 and TRBJ1-1; D not certain. The length of the CDR3 is 14 residues. With 4 bases removed from V and 3 bases from J, the gap between germline ends came to 13 bases. The germline CDR1 and CDR2 sequences are SGHDT and YYEEEE. CDR3 sequence (DNA): TGTGCCAGCAGCCAACCCGGTCTGGACACTGAAGCTTTCTTT. The encoded protein is CASSQPGLDTEAFF.

Concerning this clone: One end of the junction fails to match germline, which may point to a read error. CDR3 coding DNA: TGTGCCAGCAGCGGAACGGGACACCTCACCGGGGAGCTGTTTTTT. Protein product: CASSGTGHLTGELFF. The chain employs TRBV5-1 and TRBJ2-2; a possible D gene is TRBD1 (6 bases). This CDR3 contains 15 residues. Germline V CDR1 and CDR2: SGHRS, YFSETQ.

The J gene is TRBJ2-3, the V gene TRBV6-6; D might be TRBD1 (6 bases). Germline V gives CDR1 MNHNY, CDR2 SVGAGI (reference sequence). Between the trimmed V and J ends, which lost 4 bases and 2 bases, there was a span of 13 bases. This CDR3 region has 15 residues. The CDR3 sequence is CASSFGGQPTDTQYF. CDR3 coding DNA: TGTGCCAGCAGTTTCGGAGGACAGCCCACAGATACGCAGTATTTT.

The rearrangement joins TRBV5-4 to TRBJ2-2, with TRBD2 as a possible D gene (7 bases). The CDR3 sequence is 16 residues long. The ends were cut back, 4 bases at V and 6 bases at J, with 19 bases in the middle. The germline V gene encodes CDR1 SGHNT and CDR2 YYREEE (reference sequence). CDR3 sequence (DNA): TGTGCCAGCAGCCTACCATGGGGGGGGGCGCCCGGGGAGCTGTTTTTT. This sequence encodes CASSLPWGGAPGELFF.

This chain connects TRBV19 to TRBJ1-6; D may be TRBD1 (6 bases). Per the germline V gene, CDR1 is LNHDA and CDR2 is SQIVND (reference sequence). CDR3 size: 15 residues. V was cut by 3 bases and J by 7 bases, with 13 bases left in between. CDR3 sequence reads: CASSIFGTSNSPLHF. CDR3 bases: TGTGCCAGTAGTATCTTTGGGACAAGCAATTCACCCCTCCACTTT.

This clone was seen only once. The rearrangement uses TRBV2 and TRBJ2-1, with TRBD2 matching 7 bases. CDR3 size: 12 residues. Germline CDR1 and CDR2: SNHLY and FYNNEI. J was trimmed by 9 bases and V by 6 bases; bases with no gene match: 5. CDR3 region: CASSFRLAEQFF. The CDR3, as DNA: TGTGCCAGCAGCTTTCGACTAGCTGAGCAGTTCTTC.

The rearrangement links TRBV7-2 to TRBJ1-3; no definite D call. V dropped 2 bases and J dropped 0 bases, with 8 bases sitting between them. There are 15 residues in the CDR3. Looked up from germline, CDR1 is SGHTA and CDR2 is FQGNSA. In DNA, the CDR3 is TGTGCCAGCAGCTTACAGGCGACCTCTGGAAACACCATATATTTT. Amino acid sequence: CASSLQATSGNTIYF.

The rearrangement joins TRBV6-5 to TRBJ1-3, with D possibly being TRBD1 (5 bases). The germline V gene has CDR1 MNHEY and CDR2 SVGAGI. The CDR3 is 14 amino acids. Trimming pared 6 bases from V and 5 bases from J, leaving 14 bases between. The CDR3 nucleotides read TGTGCCAGCAGCGTTGCGGGACGGCGAAACACCATATATTTT. It yields the protein CASSVAGRRNTIYF.

The chain couples TRBV6-5 to TRBJ1-1; D is unclear. The CDR3 totals 13 residues. The germline gives CDR1 MNHEY, CDR2 SVGAGI. V was cut by 0 bases and J by 4 bases, with 6 bases left in between. The DNA for the CDR3 is TGTGCCAGCAGTTACTCGTTCGTCACTGAAGCTTTCTTT. Translating gives CASSYSFVTEAFF.